This TCR beta chain was recorded in a study of shared clonotypes between healthy human individuals. Here immunoSEQ multiplex PCR was the method, and the copy in TCRdb shows in-frame clones only, minus some. The data hold about 2 million clones, with less than 95% observed a single time. CD8 cells classed as naive were CD45RO-negative and positively selected for CCR7, excluding terminally differentiated effector memory CD45RA+ cells. This TCR came from a young man in good health. The sample comprised naive CD8+ T cells sorted from blood.

CDR3 DNA: TGTGCCAGCAGTCACAGGGAGAATCAGCCCCAGCATTTT. As protein: CASSHRENQPQHF. This sequence joins TRBV27 and TRBJ1-5; D perhaps matches TRBD1 (6 bases). Germline CDR1 reads MNHEY; CDR2 reads SMNVEV (reference sequence). CDR3 length: 13 residues. Between the trimmed V and J ends, which lost 5 bases and 4 bases, there was a span of 9 bases.